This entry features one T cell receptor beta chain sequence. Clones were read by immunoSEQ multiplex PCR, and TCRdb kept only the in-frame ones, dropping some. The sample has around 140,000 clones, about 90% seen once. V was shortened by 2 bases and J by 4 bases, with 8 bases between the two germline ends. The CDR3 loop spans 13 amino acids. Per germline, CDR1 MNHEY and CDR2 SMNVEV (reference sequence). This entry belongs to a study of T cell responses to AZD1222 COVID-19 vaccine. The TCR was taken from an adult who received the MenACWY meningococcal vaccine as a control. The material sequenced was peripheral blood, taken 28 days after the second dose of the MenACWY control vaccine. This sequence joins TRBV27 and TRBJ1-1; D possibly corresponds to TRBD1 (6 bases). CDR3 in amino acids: CASSLHRATEAFF. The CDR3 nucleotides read TGTGCCAGCAGTTTACACAGGGCCACTGAAGCTTTCTTT.